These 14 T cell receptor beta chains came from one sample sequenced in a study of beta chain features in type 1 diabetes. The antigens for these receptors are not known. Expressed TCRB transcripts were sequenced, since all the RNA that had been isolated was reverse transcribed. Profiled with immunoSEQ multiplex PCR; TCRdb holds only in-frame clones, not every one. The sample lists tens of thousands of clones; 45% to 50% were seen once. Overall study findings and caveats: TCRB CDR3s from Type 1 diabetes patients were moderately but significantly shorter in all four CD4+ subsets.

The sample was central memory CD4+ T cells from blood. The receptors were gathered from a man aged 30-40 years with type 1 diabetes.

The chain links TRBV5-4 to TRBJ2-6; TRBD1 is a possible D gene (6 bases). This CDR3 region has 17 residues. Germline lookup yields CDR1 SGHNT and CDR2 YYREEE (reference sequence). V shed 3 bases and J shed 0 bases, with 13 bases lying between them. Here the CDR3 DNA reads TGTGCCAGCAGCTCGTTTGACAGGTCCTCTGGGGCCAACGTCCTGACTTTC. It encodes CASSSFDRSSGANVLTF. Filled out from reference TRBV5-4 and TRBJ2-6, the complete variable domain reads ETGVTQSPTHLIKTRGQQVTLRCSSQSGHNTVSWYQQALGQGPQFIFQYYREEENGRGNFPPRFSGLQFPNYSSELNVNALELDDSALYLCASSSFDRSSGANVLTFGAGSRLTVL.

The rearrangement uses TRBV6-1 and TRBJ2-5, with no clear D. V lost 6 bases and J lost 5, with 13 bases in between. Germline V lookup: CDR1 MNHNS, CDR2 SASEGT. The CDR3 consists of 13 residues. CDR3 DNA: TGTGCCAGCAGCGCACGACTCGGGGAGACCCAGTACTTC. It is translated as CASSARLGETQYF.

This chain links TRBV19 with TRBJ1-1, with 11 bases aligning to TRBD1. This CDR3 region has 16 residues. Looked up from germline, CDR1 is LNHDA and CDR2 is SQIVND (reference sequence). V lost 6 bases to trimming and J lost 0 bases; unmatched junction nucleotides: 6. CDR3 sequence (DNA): TGTGCCAGTAGCGGGGACAGGGGGGACGTGAACACTGAAGCTTTCTTT. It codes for CASSGDRGDVNTEAFF.

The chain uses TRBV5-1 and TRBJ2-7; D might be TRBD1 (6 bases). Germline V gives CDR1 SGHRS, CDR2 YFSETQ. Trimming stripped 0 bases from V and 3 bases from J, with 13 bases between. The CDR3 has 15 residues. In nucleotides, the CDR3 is TGCGCCAGCAGCTTGGATGGGACATACTACTACGAGCAGTACTTC. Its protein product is CASSLDGTYYYEQYF.

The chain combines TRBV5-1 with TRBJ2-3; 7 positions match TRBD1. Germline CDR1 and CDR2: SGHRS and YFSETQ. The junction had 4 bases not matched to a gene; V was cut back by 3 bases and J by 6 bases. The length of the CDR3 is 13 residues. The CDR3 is CASSSQGRDTQYF. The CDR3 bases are TGCGCCAGCAGCTCACAGGGGCGGGATACGCAGTATTTT.

For the CDR3, the DNA is TGTGCCATCAGTGAGTCTCTACAGGCTATCTCGGGAGCTTTCTTT. Translating it yields CAISESLQAISGAFF. The chain combines TRBV10-3 with TRBJ1-1; D might be TRBD1 (5 bases). The ends were cut back, 0 bases at V and 10 bases at J, with 18 bases in the middle. Germline V gene data show CDR1 as ENHRY and CDR2 as SYGVKD. This CDR3 is 15 amino acids long.

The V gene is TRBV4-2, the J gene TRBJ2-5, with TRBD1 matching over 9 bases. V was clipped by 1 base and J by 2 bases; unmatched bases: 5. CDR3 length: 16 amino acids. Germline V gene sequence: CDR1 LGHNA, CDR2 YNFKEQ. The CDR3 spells CASSQGPGQGQETQYF. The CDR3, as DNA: TGTGCCAGCAGCCAAGGTCCGGGACAGGGACAAGAGACCCAGTACTTC.

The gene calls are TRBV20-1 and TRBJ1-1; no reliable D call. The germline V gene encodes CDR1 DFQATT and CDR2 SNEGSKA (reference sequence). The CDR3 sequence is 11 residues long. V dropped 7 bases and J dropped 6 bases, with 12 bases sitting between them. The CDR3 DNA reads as TGCAGTGTACAGAGTAGTCCTGAAGCTTTCTTT. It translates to CSVQSSPEAFF.

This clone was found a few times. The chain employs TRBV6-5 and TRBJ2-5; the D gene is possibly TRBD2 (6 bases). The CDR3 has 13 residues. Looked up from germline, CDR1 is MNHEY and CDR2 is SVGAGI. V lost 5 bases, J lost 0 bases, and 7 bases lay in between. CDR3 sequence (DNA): TGTGCCAGCAGTAGCGGGTACCAAGAGACCCAGTACTTC. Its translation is CASSSGYQETQYF.

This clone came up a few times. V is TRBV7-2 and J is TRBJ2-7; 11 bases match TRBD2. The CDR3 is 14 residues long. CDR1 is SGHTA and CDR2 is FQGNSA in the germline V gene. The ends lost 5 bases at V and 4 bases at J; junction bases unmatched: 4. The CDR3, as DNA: TGTGCCAGCAGCACTAGCGGGAGTCTTTACGAGCAGTACTTC. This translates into CASSTSGSLYEQYF.

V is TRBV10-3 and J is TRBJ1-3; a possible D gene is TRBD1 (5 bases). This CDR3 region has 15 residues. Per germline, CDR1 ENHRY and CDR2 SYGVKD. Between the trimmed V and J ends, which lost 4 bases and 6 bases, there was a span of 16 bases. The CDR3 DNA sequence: TGTGCCATCAGTGCCCCTGGGCAGGGTGTAAACACCATATATTTT. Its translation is CAISAPGQGVNTIYF.

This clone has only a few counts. This CDR3 is CASSLPRGSSYEQYF. In DNA form, the CDR3 reads TGTGCCAGCAGCTTGCCGAGGGGGAGCTCCTACGAGCAGTACTTC. The chain links TRBV5-6 to TRBJ2-7; maybe TRBD1 (6 bases). CDR3 length equals 15 residues. Between the trimmed V and J ends, which lost 1 base and 0 bases, there was a span of 11 bases. Germline CDR1 reads SGHDT; CDR2 reads YYEEEE.

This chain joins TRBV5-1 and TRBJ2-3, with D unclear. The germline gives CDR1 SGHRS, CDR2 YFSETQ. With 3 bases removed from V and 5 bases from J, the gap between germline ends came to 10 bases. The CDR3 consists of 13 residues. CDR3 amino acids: CASSSARRDTQYF. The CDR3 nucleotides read TGCGCCAGCAGCTCTGCCCGGAGAGATACGCAGTATTTT.

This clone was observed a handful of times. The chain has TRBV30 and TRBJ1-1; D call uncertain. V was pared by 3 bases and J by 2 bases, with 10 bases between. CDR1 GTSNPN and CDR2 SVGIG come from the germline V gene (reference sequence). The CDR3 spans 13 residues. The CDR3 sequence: CAWRRSSNTEAFF. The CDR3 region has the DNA TGTGCCTGGAGGCGGTCCAGTAACACTGAAGCTTTCTTT.